Listed here are 7 T cell receptor beta chains from one sample, sequenced in a study of shared clonotypes between healthy human individuals. Assay: immunoSEQ multiplex PCR; the TCRdb copy retains only in-frame clones and omits some. The repertoire holds some 2.4 million clones, with 93% as singletons. The sequenced sample was naive CD4+ T cells from PBMCs. Sample subset: CD45RA+ positively selected. These receptors came from a man aged 18 to 30 in good health. Some clones in this sample may be carry-over from other donors' samples.

Worth noting for this clone: Other DNA sequences of this sample code for an identical CDR3. The chain has TRBV18 and TRBJ2-3; D ambiguous. CDR1 and CDR2 (germline): KGHSH, LQKENI. The germline V and J ends were trimmed by 3 bases and 0 bases, with 10 bases remaining between them. The CDR3 totals 15 residues. CDR3 sequence reads: CASSPPASSTDTQYF. CDR3 coding DNA: TGTGCCAGCTCACCTCCTGCCTCTAGCACAGATACGCAGTATTTT.

This chain joins TRBV7-9 and TRBJ1-5, with D tentatively TRBD1 (5 bases). The CDR3 spans 15 residues. The germline V gene encodes CDR1 SEHNR and CDR2 FQNEAQ (reference sequence). Trimming stripped 1 base from V and 1 base from J, with 8 bases between. CDR3 protein: CASSLGTRSNQPQHF. CDR3 nucleotide sequence: TGTGCCAGCAGCTTAGGGACACGAAGCAATCAGCCCCAGCATTTT.

This clone was seen once. V gene TRBV2 combines with J gene TRBJ2-1, with 12 bases fitting TRBD2. Germline lookup yields CDR1 SNHLY and CDR2 FYNNEI. V lost 5 bases, J lost 1 base, and 3 bases stayed unmatched. CDR3 length: 16 residues. Written as DNA, the CDR3 is TGTGCCAGCAGTCTCGGACTAGCGGGGTCCTACAATGAGCAGTTCTTC. It yields the protein CASSLGLAGSYNEQFF.

The genes are TRBV27 and TRBJ2-1, with 8 bases fitting TRBD2. Losses at the gene ends were 5 bases for V and 9 bases for J; bases not matched to a gene: 12. Germline V CDR1 and CDR2: MNHEY, SMNVEV (reference sequence). This CDR3 has 15 amino acids. The CDR3 region is CASSPLLAEGGEQFF. The CDR3 bases are TGTGCCAGCAGTCCGTTACTAGCGGAGGGGGGTGAGCAGTTCTTC.

This chain uses TRBV7-6 with TRBJ2-3, with TRBD2 as a possible D gene (6 bases). The germline V and J ends were trimmed by 4 bases and 0 bases, with 11 bases remaining between them. CDR1 is SGHVS, CDR2 FNYEAQ, per germline. The CDR3 loop spans 15 amino acids. The CDR3 DNA reads as TGTGCCAGCAGCTCCGGCGGGGTTAGCACAGATACGCAGTATTTT. Translation gives CASSSGGVSTDTQYF.

The chain couples TRBV7-2 to TRBJ1-2, with D unclear. The germline CDR1 and CDR2 sequences are SGHTA and FQGNSA. The CDR3 has 14 residues. V was shortened by 5 bases and J by 5 bases, with 15 bases between the two germline ends. The CDR3: CASSPGGFLYGYTF. DNA of the CDR3: TGTGCCAGCAGCCCCGGAGGGTTCCTATATGGCTACACCTTC.

The J gene is TRBJ2-3, the V gene TRBV7-2, with D possibly being TRBD1 (7 bases). The CDR3 length is 14 residues. Germline assignment: CDR1 SGHTA and CDR2 FQGNSA. Trimming removed 5 bases from V and 3 bases from J, with 12 bases in between. The CDR3, as DNA: TGTGCCAGCAGCCGCGGGACAGCTACAGATACGCAGTATTTT. This translates into CASSRGTATDTQYF.